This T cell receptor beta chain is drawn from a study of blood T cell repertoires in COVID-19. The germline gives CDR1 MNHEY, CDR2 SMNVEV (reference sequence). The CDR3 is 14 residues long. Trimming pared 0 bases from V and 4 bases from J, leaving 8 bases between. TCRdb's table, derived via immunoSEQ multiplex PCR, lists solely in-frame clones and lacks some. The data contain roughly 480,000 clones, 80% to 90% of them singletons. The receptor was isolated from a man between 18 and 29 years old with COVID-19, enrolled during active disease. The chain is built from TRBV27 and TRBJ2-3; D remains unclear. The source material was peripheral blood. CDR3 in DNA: TGTGCCAGCAGTTTATCGGCCCCGCCAGATACGCAGTATTTT. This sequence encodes CASSLSAPPDTQYF.